This passage covers 32 T cell receptor beta chains from one sample sequenced in a study of post-analysis software for immune sequencing data (dated by TCRdb to between 2014 and 2017). The paper's findings and limits, for the study overall: Patients showed significantly higher frequencies than controls for five TRBV segments, among them TRBV5-6, TRBV5-1 and TRBV20-1.

These receptors have no known antigen. The library was prepared using PCR. Sequencing used an Illumina HiSeq 2500. Unique molecular identifiers were incorporated into TCR beta cDNA libraries to reduce PCR and sequencing biases. The public reads were run again by TCRdb, first through fastp at Q25 and then through MiXCR, and only productive beta chains were kept. Entries that share a CDR3 protein sequence are merged under the most common genes and DNA. The sample yields 400,000 to 500,000 distinct CDR3 sequences; over 30% were counted once. The top ten constitute around 8% of the sample. Sequencing was carried out using blood. The receptor source for this set is a girl under 10 years old with multiple sclerosis.

V gene TRBV27 combines with J gene TRBJ2-7; 10 nucleotides agree with TRBD1. CDR1 and CDR2 (germline): MNHEY, SMNVEV (reference sequence). There are 16 residues in the CDR3. The V and J ends lost 3 bases and 3 bases, in that order; junction bases with no gene match: 8. The CDR3 spells CASSFLSGQGFYEQYF. CDR3 DNA: TGTGCCAGCAGTTTCTTGTCGGGACAGGGGTTCTACGAGCAGTACTTC.

The chain combines TRBV5-5 with TRBJ2-7; 7 bases agree with TRBD2. CDR3 length equals 15 residues. The V and J ends lost 0 bases and 4 bases, in that order; junction bases with no gene match: 7. Per the germline V gene, CDR1 is SGHKS and CDR2 is YYEKEE (reference sequence). This CDR3 reads CASSLALRERYEQYF. As DNA, the CDR3 is TGTGCCAGCAGCTTGGCGTTGCGGGAGAGGTACGAGCAGTACTTC.

This chain joins TRBV29-1 and TRBJ2-2, with 13 bases that match TRBD2. CDR3 length: 16 residues. The germline V gene encodes CDR1 SQVTM and CDR2 ANQGSEA. With 4 bases clipped from V and 0 bases from J, the junction kept 2 bases outside the gene matches. CDR3 sequence: CSVGGLAGANTGELFF. CDR3 sequence (DNA): TGCAGCGTTGGTGGACTAGCGGGGGCGAACACCGGGGAGCTGTTTTTT.

J is TRBJ2-5 and V is TRBV9; D is tentatively TRBD1 or TRBD2 (5 bases each). The CDR3 sequence is 16 residues long. Trimming cost V 0 bases and J 4 bases, with 16 bases left between them. Germline CDR1 is SGDLS and CDR2 is YYNGEE. CDR3 DNA sequence: TGTGCCAGCAGCGTAGATGGGGGACGGCACCGAGAGACCCAGTACTTC. Translating it yields CASSVDGGRHRETQYF.

V is TRBV12-3 or TRBV12-4 and J is TRBJ2-4; a possible D gene is TRBD1 (5 bases). V lost 5 bases and J 6 bases, leaving 17 bases between the germline ends. The CDR3 is made up of 15 amino acids. The CDR3 reads CASSPQGSLGNIQYF. Written as DNA, the CDR3 is TGTGCCAGCAGTCCTCAGGGCAGCCTTGGAAACATTCAGTACTTC.

This clonotype was observed many times. This rearrangement joins TRBV5-1 to TRBJ2-6; unclear D gene. The CDR3 totals 13 residues. Germline loops: CDR1 SGHRS, CDR2 YFSETQ. Trimming shortened V by 1 base and J by 4 bases, and 3 bases separated the two germline ends. The CDR3 loop is CASSLTGANVLTF. The CDR3 bases are TGCGCCAGCAGCTTGACAGGGGCCAACGTCCTGACTTTC. The entire variable domain, with the rest obtained from reference TRBV5-1 and TRBJ2-6, is as follows: KAGVTQTPRYLIKTRGQQVTLSCSPISGHRSVSWYQQTPGQGLQFLFEYFSETQRNKGNFPGRFSGRQFSNSRSEMNVSTLELGDSALYLCASSLTGANVLTFGAGSRLTVL.

V gene TRBV6-5 combines with J gene TRBJ2-1; TRBD1 matches 8 bases. The ends lost 6 bases at V and 8 bases at J; junction bases unmatched: 6. Germline V CDR1 and CDR2: MNHEY, SVGAGI. The CDR3 covers 13 residues. Here the CDR3 reads CASSPDRGYEQFF. As DNA, the CDR3 is TGTGCCAGCAGCCCCGACAGGGGCTATGAGCAGTTCTTC.

V usage is TRBV7-2 and J usage is TRBJ2-1; no clear D gene. The CDR3 loop spans 11 amino acids. V shed 1 base and J shed 9 bases, with 4 bases lying between them. CDR1 is SGHTA and CDR2 is FQGNSA in the germline V gene. The CDR3 DNA reads TGTGCCAGCAGCTTAGTTACTGAGCAGTTCTTC. Translation: CASSLVTEQFF.

This chain links TRBV29-1 with TRBJ1-1; D uncertain. Germline values: CDR1 SQVTM, CDR2 ANQGSEA. V lost 5 bases and J lost 3, with 4 bases in between. The CDR3 length is 10 residues. DNA for the CDR3: TGCAGCGTTTTGGACACTGAAGCTTTCTTT. Protein product: CSVLDTEAFF. The whole variable domain, filled in from reference TRBV29-1 and TRBJ1-1, reads SAVISQKPSRDICQRGTSLTIQCQVDSQVTMMFWYRQQPGQSLTLIATANQGSEATYESGFVIDKFPISRPNLTFSTLTVSNMSPEDSSIYLCSVLDTEAFFGQGTRLTVV.

This clonotype was counted only a few times. The chain recombines TRBV12-3 or TRBV12-4 with TRBJ1-5, with no clear D. The CDR3 length is 15 residues. Deletions cut 3 bases from V and 4 bases from J, with 13 bases between. Here the CDR3 reads CASSLNPGNNQPQHF. The CDR3 bases are TGTGCCAGCAGTTTGAACCCGGGAAATAATCAGCCCCAGCATTTT.

J is TRBJ2-3 and V is TRBV28, with 9 bases identical to TRBD2. The CDR3 sequence is 16 residues long. CDR1 and CDR2 (germline): MDHEN, SYDVKM. V lost 3 bases, J lost 2 bases, and 6 bases stayed unmatched. CDR3 protein: CASSLFSSGVTDTQYF. The CDR3 nucleotides are TGTGCCAGCAGTTTGTTTTCTAGCGGGGTCACAGATACGCAGTATTTT.

Notes on this clonotype: This may be a read error, as it is one base from a much larger clone. This chain links TRBV10-3 with TRBJ2-7; the D is unclear. CDR3 length: 12 residues. From germline, CDR1 is ENHRY and CDR2 SYGVKD. CDR3 nucleotides: TGTGCCATCAGTGAGTCGGAATACGCGCAGTACTTC. This sequence encodes CAISESEYAQYF.

Comment on this clonotype: One end of the junction is discordant with germline, which a read error may explain. The chain is built from TRBV7-6 and TRBJ1-2, with D perhaps TRBD1 (5 bases). Germline V lookup: CDR1 SGHVS, CDR2 FNYEAQ. The CDR3 spans 13 residues. CDR3 nucleotides: TGTGTCAGCAGCTTAGGTCAGGGCTATGGCTACACCTTC. This sequence encodes CVSSLGQGYGYTF.

Details on this clonotype: The junction differs from germline at one of its ends, possibly a read error. This chain uses TRBV12-3 or TRBV12-4 with TRBJ2-5; D call uncertain. This CDR3 comprises 12 residues. CDR3 residues: CARSFVGETQYF. For the CDR3, the DNA is TGTGCCCGCAGTTTCGTAGGCGAGACCCAGTACTTC.

This clonotype was counted only a few times. This rearrangement joins TRBV4-3 to TRBJ1-4; possible D gene TRBD1, 5 bases. The CDR3 loop spans 16 amino acids. V was trimmed by 0 bases and J by 5 bases, leaving 13 bases between them. The germline V gene has CDR1 LGHNA and CDR2 YSLEER. The CDR3 spells CASSQDIRQSNEKLFF. The CDR3 region has the DNA TGCGCCAGCAGCCAAGATATAAGACAGAGCAATGAAAAACTGTTTTTT.

V usage is TRBV29-1 and J usage is TRBJ2-7, with D tentatively TRBD1 or TRBD2 (5 bases each). Looked up from germline, CDR1 is SQVTM and CDR2 is ANQGSEA. Trimming took off 8 bases at V and 4 bases at J, with 18 bases between the two ends. The CDR3 sequence is 13 residues long. The CDR3 region has the DNA TGCAGCTTTATCCGGGACGGTTCGTACGAGCAGTACTTC. Translated: CSFIRDGSYEQYF.

This chain joins TRBV29-1 and TRBJ2-1; D may correspond to TRBD1 or TRBD2 (6 bases each). V was pared by 4 bases and J by 2 bases, with 12 bases between. Per the germline V gene, CDR1 is SQVTM and CDR2 is ANQGSEA. This CDR3 has 14 residues. The DNA of the CDR3 is TGCAGCGTTGTGGTAGGGGGGCCCTACAATGAGCAGTTCTTC. Translating it yields CSVVVGGPYNEQFF.

This sequence joins TRBV6-5 and TRBJ2-1; D is possibly TRBD1 (5 bases). The CDR3 is 14 residues long. Germline values: CDR1 MNHEY, CDR2 SVGAGI. The V gene lost 2 bases and the J gene lost 6 bases, with 11 bases spanning the gap. The CDR3 loop is CASSYQGWANEQFF. In DNA, the CDR3 is TGTGCCAGCAGTTACCAGGGATGGGCCAATGAGCAGTTCTTC.

This clonotype was seen at least ten times. The V call is TRBV20-1, the J call TRBJ2-1, with 8 bases identical to TRBD2. The germline gives CDR1 DFQATT, CDR2 SNEGSKA (reference sequence). The ends lost 6 bases at V and 6 bases at J; junction bases unmatched: 10. This CDR3 has 14 residues. Here the CDR3 reads CSAQLAASPNEQFF. The CDR3 nucleotides read TGCAGTGCGCAACTAGCGGCCTCGCCCAATGAGCAGTTCTTC.

This clonotype was detected only a few times. The rearrangement joins TRBV20-1 to TRBJ1-2; no clear D. Germline CDR1 DFQATT, CDR2 SNEGSKA (reference sequence). V was clipped by 0 bases and J by 1 base, with 9 bases between them. The CDR3 has 14 amino acids. The CDR3 bases are TGCAGTGCTAGAGATATTGGGGATAACTATGGCTACACCTTC. It is translated as CSARDIGDNYGYTF.

The J gene is TRBJ2-1, the V gene TRBV4-2; 10 nucleotides agree with TRBD2. This CDR3 contains 16 residues. The J segment lost 6 bases and the V segment lost 1 base, leaving 6 bases of the junction unmatched. Germline values: CDR1 LGHNA, CDR2 YNFKEQ. The CDR3 DNA sequence: TGTGCCAGCAGCCAAGTAGGACTAGCGGAGACCAATGAGCAGTTCTTC. This gives the protein CASSQVGLAETNEQFF.

The rearrangement joins TRBV5-1 to TRBJ2-2, with D possibly called TRBD1 or TRBD2 (5 bases each). Trimming removed 4 bases from V and 3 bases from J, with 13 bases in between. The CDR3 is made up of 15 amino acids. CDR1 SGHRS and CDR2 YFSETQ come from the germline V gene. The CDR3 coding sequence is TGCGCCAGCAGCGGGGACGGGCTTGACACCGGGGAGCTGTTTTTT. This gives the protein CASSGDGLDTGELFF.

The V call is TRBV7-2, the J call TRBJ2-7; tentative D call: TRBD1 (5 bases). CDR3 length: 13 residues. V lost 5 bases and J lost 3, with 11 bases in between. CDR1 is SGHTA, CDR2 FQGNSA, per germline. The DNA for the CDR3 is TGTGCCAGCAGCGTGACAGACCTCTACGAGCAGTACTTC. Protein sequence: CASSVTDLYEQYF.

The chain joins TRBV20-1 to TRBJ2-7, with 10 bases fitting TRBD2. The CDR3 has 16 residues. Germline CDR1 and CDR2: DFQATT and SNEGSKA (reference sequence). The J segment lost 3 bases and the V segment lost 2 bases, leaving 10 bases of the junction unmatched. The CDR3 is CSARIRLAGVSYEQYF. CDR3 nucleotides: TGCAGTGCTAGAATAAGACTAGCGGGCGTCAGCTACGAGCAGTACTTC.

The chain uses TRBV20-1 and TRBJ2-1, with a possible D match to TRBD1 (5 bases). The CDR3 spans 15 residues. The germline V gene encodes CDR1 DFQATT and CDR2 SNEGSKA (reference sequence). Trimming removed 3 bases at V and 1 base at J, with 13 bases between. The CDR3 sequence is CSASVRAISYNEQFF. The CDR3 nucleotides are TGCAGTGCTAGCGTCAGGGCCATTTCCTACAATGAGCAGTTCTTC.

The sample holds a few counts of this clonotype. The rearrangement joins TRBV2 to TRBJ2-3; D unresolved. Germline V gives CDR1 SNHLY, CDR2 FYNNEI. V lost 3 bases and J lost 1, with 5 bases in between. CDR3 length: 13 residues. Here the CDR3 reads CASSDQGTDTQYF. The CDR3 nucleotides are TGTGCCAGCAGTGACCAGGGCACAGATACGCAGTATTTT.

The sample holds a few counts of this clonotype. This chain's CDR3 is CASSQIPGTGAREQYF. The CDR3 DNA follows: TGTGCCAGCAGCCAGATCCCCGGGACAGGTGCTAGGGAGCAGTACTTC. V gene TRBV3-1 combines with J gene TRBJ2-5, with TRBD1 matching 8 bases. CDR3 length equals 16 residues. The junction had 17 bases not matched to a gene; V was cut back by 3 bases and J by 11 bases. Germline CDR1 LGHDT, CDR2 YNNKEL (reference sequence).

The rearrangement links TRBV4-2 to TRBJ2-1; no firm D call. Germline V gene sequence: CDR1 LGHNA, CDR2 YNFKEQ. CDR3 length: 15 amino acids. V was clipped by 0 bases and J by 10 bases, with 16 bases between them. CDR3 in amino acids: CASSQDSSTRREQFF. The CDR3 DNA is TGTGCCAGCAGCCAAGATAGCTCTACGCGACGAGAGCAGTTCTTC.

This chain uses TRBV7-9 with TRBJ2-5; 9 bases fit TRBD2. The ends lost 3 bases at V and 5 bases at J; junction bases unmatched: 7. Germline CDR1 and CDR2: SEHNR and FQNEAQ (reference sequence). The CDR3 totals 15 residues. In DNA form, the CDR3 reads TGTGCCAGCAGCTTGATAGCGGGAGCTGGGGAGACCCAGTACTTC. It yields the protein CASSLIAGAGETQYF.

V and J are TRBV18 and TRBJ1-1, with D possibly TRBD1 on 5 matching bases. Trimming left V 0 bases short and J 6 bases short, with 8 bases between. Germline V CDR1 and CDR2: KGHSH, LQKENI. CDR3 length: 13 residues. CDR3 protein: CASSPPDRAEAFF. As DNA, the CDR3 is TGTGCCAGCTCACCACCAGACAGAGCTGAAGCTTTCTTT. Combining the CDR3 with reference TRBV18 and TRBJ1-1 gives the whole variable domain NAGVMQNPRHLVRRRGQEARLRCSPMKGHSHVYWYRQLPEEGLKFMVYLQKENIIDESGMPKERFSAEFPKEGPSILRIQQVVRGDSAAYFCASSPPDRAEAFFGQGTRLTVV.

This clonotype showed up just a few times. This chain connects TRBV7-9 to TRBJ2-4, with 16 bases identical to TRBD2. The closer fit of TRBJ2-7 to the DNA end suggests the J call may be wrong. The CDR3 is 16 amino acids. Germline V gene sequence: CDR1 SEHNR, CDR2 FQNEAQ (reference sequence). CDR3 DNA sequence: TGTGCCAGCAGCTCTGGGACTAGCGGGAGGGCCGTCGAGCAGTACTTC. This sequence encodes CASSSGTSGRAVEQYF.

This clonotype was observed a handful of times. The J gene is TRBJ2-7, the V gene TRBV4-1; 8 positions agree with TRBD1. The closer fit of TRBJ2-5 to the DNA end suggests the J call may be wrong. The CDR3 spans 14 residues. Germline assignment: CDR1 MGHRA and CDR2 YSYEKL. CDR3 coding DNA: TGCGCCAGCAGCCAACGACAGGGGATAGAGACCCAGTACTTC. Encoded protein: CASSQRQGIETQYF.